This T cell receptor beta chain was observed in a study of post-analysis software for immune sequencing data. Study context: Some patients lacked subtype; others had relapsing-remitting, secondary progressive or progressive-relapsing disease.

Built from TCR beta cDNA, the libraries had unique molecular identifiers in them. TCRdb re-derived calls from the PCR reads in MiXCR, one entry per CDR3 protein. Of approximately 350,000 distinct CDR3 sequences listed, about a third were seen once; the top ten hold roughly 13%. This clonotype was recorded a few times. The antigen is unknown. Whole-study results and caveats: Controls significantly exceeded multiple sclerosis patients in normalized Chao1 diversity. Clustering by F measure revealed strong co-clustering among samples prepared together in one batch. Four to six TRBV segments (TRBV5-6, TRBV5-1 and TRBV20-1 among them) occurred more frequently in patients than in controls.

There are 15 residues in the CDR3. V dropped 3 bases and J dropped 4; count of bases not matched to a gene: 5. CDR1 LGHNA and CDR2 YSLEER come from the germline V gene. V is TRBV4-3 and J is TRBJ2-3, with 9 bases aligning to TRBD1. The specimen sequenced was blood. The receptor's source is a girl between 5 and 17 years old with multiple sclerosis. The CDR3 loop reads CASSHSRQGADTQYF. CDR3 DNA sequence: TGCGCCAGCAGCCACTCTCGACAGGGGGCAGATACGCAGTATTTT.